The rows below give T cell receptor beta chains drawn from one sample of a study of T cells in Graves' hyperthyroidism and ophthalmopathy. One entry per CDR3 protein, called by TCRdb with MiXCR from the multiplex PCR reads. The table lists fewer than 350,000 distinct CDR3 sequences, 18% of them singletons. Sample: blood. These receptors were obtained from a woman between 45 and 60 years old with Graves' hyperthyroidism. Both conserved end residues are part of each CDR3. The D gene is left open where the match is weak. Expanded clones are given a class, and other clones once, few, many or no size at all.

>TRBV27|-|many|TRBJ1-1
TGTGCCAGCAGTTCAAAGGTGAACACTGAAGCTTTCTTT
CASSSKVNTEAFF
>TRBV7-2|TRBD1|few|TRBJ1-5
TGTGCCAGCAGTCCTGTTGGGACAGATCATCAGCCCCAGCATTTT
CASSPVGTDHQPQHF
>TRBV7-9|TRBD2|many|TRBJ2-1
TGTGCCAGCAGCTTATCCGGGCGGGGGAGACACAATGAGCAGTTCTTC
CASSLSGRGRHNEQFF
>TRBV11-1|-|few|TRBJ1-1
TGTGCCAGCAGCTCCGCGAAAGGACAGTATCTAGCTTTCTTT
CASSSAKGQYLAFF
>TRBV2|TRBD1|-|TRBJ2-1
TGTGCCAGCAGTGGGATCGACAGGGAAACATACAATGAGCAGTTCTTC
CASSGIDRETYNEQFF
>TRBV11-3|-|many|TRBJ2-1
TGTGCCAGCAGCGCCTACGGGGACCCTTACAATGAGCAGTTCTTC
CASSAYGDPYNEQFF
>TRBV18|-|-|TRBJ2-7
TGTGCCAGCTCACCACCGGAGCGCTACGAGCAGTACTTC
CASSPPERYEQYF
>TRBV3-1|-|many|TRBJ1-2
TGTGCCAGCAGCCAACGAGGTGGGGACAACTATGGCTACACCTTC
CASSQRGGDNYGYTF
>TRBV12-3/TRBV12-4|TRBD1|many|TRBJ2-7
TGTGCCAGCAGTCCCCGACAGGGAAATAAATACGAGCAGTACTTC
CASSPRQGNKYEQYF
>TRBV7-2|-|-|TRBJ2-7
TGTGCCAGCAGCCCAGGGTACTCCTACGAGCAGTACTTC
CASSPGYSYEQYF
>TRBV10-3|TRBD1|few|TRBJ2-2
TGTGCCATAACAGTGACAGGGGACACCGGGGAGCTGTTTTTT
CAITVTGDTGELFF
>TRBV6-1|TRBD1|many|TRBJ2-1
TGTGCCAGCAGTGGGACAGGGCTTTACAATGAGCAGTTCTTC
CASSGTGLYNEQFF
>TRBV9|-|-|TRBJ2-1
TGTGCCAGCAGCGTAGCTTGGGGACTCACCTACAATGAGCAGTTCTTC
CASSVAWGLTYNEQFF
>TRBV6-1|-|few|TRBJ2-2
TGTGCCACGCTCACCGTACAGGGACGGACCGGGGAGCTGTTTTTT
CATLTVQGRTGELFF
>TRBV11-2|TRBD1|many|TRBJ2-4
TGTGCCAGCATAGGACAGGGAGCCAAAAACATTCAGTACTTC
CASIGQGAKNIQYF
>TRBV28|TRBD2|many|TRBJ2-1
TGTGCCAGCAGTTCCCCTAGCGGCCCCTACAATGAGCAGTTCTTC
CASSSPSGPYNEQFF
>TRBV15|TRBD1|few|TRBJ1-2
TGTGCCACCAGCAGAGGACAGGGGAATGGCTACACCTTC
CATSRGQGNGYTF
>TRBV20-1|-|few|TRBJ1-5
TGCAGTGCTAGAGATACCACAGGGAGCAATCAGCCCCAGCATTTT
CSARDTTGSNQPQHF
>TRBV12-3/TRBV12-4|-|once|TRBJ2-1
TGTGCCAGCGTTGGGGGGCAGGGCATCTACAATGAGCAGTTCTTC
CASVGGQGIYNEQFF
>TRBV11-2|TRBD2|many|TRBJ2-5
TGTGCCAGCACCCTAGCGGGAGGGCTTGAGACCCAGTACTTC
CASTLAGGLETQYF
>TRBV3-1|TRBD2|many|TRBJ2-1
TGTGCCAGCAGCCCCTCACTAGCGGGGGGGATTTACAATGAGCAGTTCTTC
CASSPSLAGGIYNEQFF
>TRBV11-1|TRBD2|-|TRBJ2-2
TGTGCCAGCAGATTAGCGGGAGCAAACACCGGGGAGCTGTTTTTT
CASRLAGANTGELFF
>TRBV5-1|-|many|TRBJ2-3
TGCGCCAGCACCCCGGATATAGCCACAGATACGCAGTATTTT
CASTPDIATDTQYF
>TRBV12-3/TRBV12-4|-|-|TRBJ2-2
TGTGCCAGCAGTTTGTCAGGGGTTCGCGCCGGGGAGCTGTTTTTT
CASSLSGVRAGELFF
>TRBV5-5|TRBD1|many|TRBJ2-5
TGTGCCAGCAGTCCCCGAGGGACAGCACAAGAGACCCAGTACTTC
CASSPRGTAQETQYF
>TRBV6-1|-|many|TRBJ2-3
TGTGCCAGCAGTGATTACGGGTTAGATACGCAGTATTTT
CASSDYGLDTQYF